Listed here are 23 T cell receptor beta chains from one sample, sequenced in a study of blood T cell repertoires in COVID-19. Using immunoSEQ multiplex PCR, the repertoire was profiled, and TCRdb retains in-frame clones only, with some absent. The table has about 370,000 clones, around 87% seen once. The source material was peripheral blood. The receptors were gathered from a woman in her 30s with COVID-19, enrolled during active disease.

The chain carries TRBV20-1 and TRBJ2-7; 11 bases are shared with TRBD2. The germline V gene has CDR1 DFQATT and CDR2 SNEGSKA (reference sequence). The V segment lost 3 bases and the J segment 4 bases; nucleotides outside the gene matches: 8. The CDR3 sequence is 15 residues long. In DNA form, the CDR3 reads TGCAGTGCTAGTCCTACTAGCGGGAGATGGTACGAGCAGTACTTC. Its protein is CSASPTSGRWYEQYF.

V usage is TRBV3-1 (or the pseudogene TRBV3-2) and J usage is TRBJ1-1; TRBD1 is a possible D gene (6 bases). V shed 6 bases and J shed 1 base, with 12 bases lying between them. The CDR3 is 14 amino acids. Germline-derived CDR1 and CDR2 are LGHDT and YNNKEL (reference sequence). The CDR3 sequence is CASSPSDRNTEAFF. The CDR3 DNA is TGTGCCAGCAGTCCGTCGGACAGGAACACTGAAGCTTTCTTT.

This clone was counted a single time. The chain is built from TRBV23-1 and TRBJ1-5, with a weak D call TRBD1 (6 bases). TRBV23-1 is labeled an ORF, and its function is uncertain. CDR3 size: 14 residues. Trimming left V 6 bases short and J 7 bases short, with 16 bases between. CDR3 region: CASSRGEQGQPQHF. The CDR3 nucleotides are TGCGCCAGCAGCCGAGGGGAGCAGGGGCAGCCCCAGCATTTT.

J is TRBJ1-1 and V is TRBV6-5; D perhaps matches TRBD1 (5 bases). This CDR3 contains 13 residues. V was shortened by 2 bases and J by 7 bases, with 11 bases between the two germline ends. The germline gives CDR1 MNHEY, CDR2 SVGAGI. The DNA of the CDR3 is TGTGCCAGCAGTTACGGGGCGGGGGGTGAAGCTTTCTTT. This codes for CASSYGAGGEAFF.

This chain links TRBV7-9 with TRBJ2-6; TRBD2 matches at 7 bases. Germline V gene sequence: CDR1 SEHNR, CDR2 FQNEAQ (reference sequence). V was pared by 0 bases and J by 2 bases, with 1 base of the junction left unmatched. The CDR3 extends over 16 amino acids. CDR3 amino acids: CASSLAGGPGANVLTF. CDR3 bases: TGTGCCAGCAGCTTAGCGGGAGGGCCTGGGGCCAACGTCCTGACTTTC. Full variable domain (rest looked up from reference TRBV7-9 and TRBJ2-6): DTGVSQNPRHKITKRGQNVTFRCDPISEHNRLYWYRQTLGQGPEFLTYFQNEAQLEKSRLLSDRFSAERPKGSFSTLEIQRTEQGDSAMYLCASSLAGGPGANVLTFGAGSRLTVL.

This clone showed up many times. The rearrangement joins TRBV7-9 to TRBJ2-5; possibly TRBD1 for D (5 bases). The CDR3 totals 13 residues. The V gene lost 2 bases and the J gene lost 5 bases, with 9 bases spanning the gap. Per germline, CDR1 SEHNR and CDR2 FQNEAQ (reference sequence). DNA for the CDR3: TGTGCCAGCAGCTTATCACAGGTGGAGACCCAGTACTTC. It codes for CASSLSQVETQYF.

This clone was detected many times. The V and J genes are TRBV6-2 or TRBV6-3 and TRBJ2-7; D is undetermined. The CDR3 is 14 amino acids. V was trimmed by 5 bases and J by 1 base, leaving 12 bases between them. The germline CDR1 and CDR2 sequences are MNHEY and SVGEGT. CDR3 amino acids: CASSPVRWSYEQYF. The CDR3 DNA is TGTGCCAGCAGTCCGGTTCGGTGGTCCTACGAGCAGTACTTC.

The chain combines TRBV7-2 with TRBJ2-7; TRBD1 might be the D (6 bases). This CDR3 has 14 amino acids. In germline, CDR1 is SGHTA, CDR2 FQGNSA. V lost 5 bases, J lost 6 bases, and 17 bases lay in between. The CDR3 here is CASSGSGTRLEQYF. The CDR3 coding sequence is TGTGCCAGCAGCGGGAGTGGGACACGGCTCGAGCAGTACTTC.

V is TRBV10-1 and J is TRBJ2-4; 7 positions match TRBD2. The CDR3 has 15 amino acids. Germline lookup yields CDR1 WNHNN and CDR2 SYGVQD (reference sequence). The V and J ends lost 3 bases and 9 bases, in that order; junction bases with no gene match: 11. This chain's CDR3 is CASSDGAGDLGIQYF. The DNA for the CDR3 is TGCGCCAGCAGTGACGGGGCGGGAGACCTGGGCATTCAGTACTTC.

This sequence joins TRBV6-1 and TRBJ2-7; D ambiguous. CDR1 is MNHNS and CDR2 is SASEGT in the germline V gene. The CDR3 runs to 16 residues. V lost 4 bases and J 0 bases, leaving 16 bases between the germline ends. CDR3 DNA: TGTGCCAGCAGTGCACTCTCGGGTCAGAGCTCCTACGAGCAGTACTTC. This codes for CASSALSGQSSYEQYF.

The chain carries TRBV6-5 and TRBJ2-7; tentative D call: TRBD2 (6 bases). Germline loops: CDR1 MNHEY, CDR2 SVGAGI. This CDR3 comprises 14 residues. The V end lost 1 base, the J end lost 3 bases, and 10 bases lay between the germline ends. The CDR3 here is CASSYYGGYYEQYF. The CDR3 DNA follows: TGTGCCAGCAGTTACTATGGAGGGTACTACGAGCAGTACTTC.

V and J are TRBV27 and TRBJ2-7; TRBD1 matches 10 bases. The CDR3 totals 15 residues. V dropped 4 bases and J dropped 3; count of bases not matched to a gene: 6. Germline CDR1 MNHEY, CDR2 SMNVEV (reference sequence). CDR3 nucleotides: TGTGCCAGCAGTTCCCGGGACAGGGGTAGCTACGAGCAGTACTTC. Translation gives CASSSRDRGSYEQYF.

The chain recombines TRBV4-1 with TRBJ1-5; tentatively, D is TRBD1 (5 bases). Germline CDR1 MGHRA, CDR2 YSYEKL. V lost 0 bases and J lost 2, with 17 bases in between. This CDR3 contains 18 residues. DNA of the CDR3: TGCGCCAGCAGCCAAGATGACCCAGGGCCCGGCGGCAATCAGCCCCAGCATTTT. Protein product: CASSQDDPGPGGNQPQHF.

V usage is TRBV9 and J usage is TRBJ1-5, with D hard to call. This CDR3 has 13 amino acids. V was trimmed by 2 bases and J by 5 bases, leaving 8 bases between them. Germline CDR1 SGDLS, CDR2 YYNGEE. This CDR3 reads CASSVRPDQPQHF. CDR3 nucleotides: TGTGCCAGCAGCGTGAGGCCCGATCAGCCCCAGCATTTT.

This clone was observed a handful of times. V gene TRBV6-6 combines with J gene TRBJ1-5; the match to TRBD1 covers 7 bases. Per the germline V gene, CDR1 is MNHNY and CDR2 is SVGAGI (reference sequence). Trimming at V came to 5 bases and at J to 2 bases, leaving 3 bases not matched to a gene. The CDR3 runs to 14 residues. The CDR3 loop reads CASSQGQGNQPQHF. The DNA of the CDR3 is TGTGCCAGCAGTCAAGGACAGGGCAATCAGCCCCAGCATTTT.

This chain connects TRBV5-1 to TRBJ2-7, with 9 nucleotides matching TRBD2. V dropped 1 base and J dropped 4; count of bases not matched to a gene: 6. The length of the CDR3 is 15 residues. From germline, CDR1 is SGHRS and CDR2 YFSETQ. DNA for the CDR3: TGCGCCAGCAGCTTGCGGCGGGAGGGCCTGTACGAGCAGTACTTC. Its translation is CASSLRREGLYEQYF.

CDR3 loop: CASSSGATDTQYF. CDR3 nucleotides: TGTGCCAGCAGCTCGGGAGCCACAGATACGCAGTATTTT. V gene TRBV5-4 combines with J gene TRBJ2-3; tentatively, D is TRBD2 (6 bases). The germline V gene encodes CDR1 SGHNT and CDR2 YYREEE (reference sequence). Trimming removed 3 bases at V and 2 bases at J, with 7 bases between. The CDR3 runs 13 residues. Using reference TRBV5-4 and TRBJ2-3 for the parts outside the CDR3, the full variable domain is ETGVTQSPTHLIKTRGQQVTLRCSSQSGHNTVSWYQQALGQGPQFIFQYYREEENGRGNFPPRFSGLQFPNYSSELNVNALELDDSALYLCASSSGATDTQYFGPGTRLTVL.

Here the CDR3 DNA reads TGCAGCGTTGGGGCGTTTAGCTATGGCTACACCTTC. Amino acids: CSVGAFSYGYTF. J is TRBJ1-2 and V is TRBV29-1; D is uncertain. Germline V gene lookup returns CDR1 SQVTM and CDR2 ANQGSEA. Trimming removed 4 bases at V and 4 bases at J, with 10 bases between. This CDR3 has 12 residues.

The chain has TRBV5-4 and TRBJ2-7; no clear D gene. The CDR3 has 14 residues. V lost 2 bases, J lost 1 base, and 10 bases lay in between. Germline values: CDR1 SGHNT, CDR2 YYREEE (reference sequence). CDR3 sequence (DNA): TGTGCCAGCAGCTTCACGGGTCGATCCTACGAGCAGTACTTC. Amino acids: CASSFTGRSYEQYF.

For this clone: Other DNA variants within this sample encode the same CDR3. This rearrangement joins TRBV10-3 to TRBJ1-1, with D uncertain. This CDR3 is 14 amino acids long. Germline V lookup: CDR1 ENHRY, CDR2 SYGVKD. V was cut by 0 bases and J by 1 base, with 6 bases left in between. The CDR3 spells CAISESAGNTEAFF. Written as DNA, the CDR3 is TGTGCCATCAGTGAGTCGGCAGGGAACACTGAAGCTTTCTTT.

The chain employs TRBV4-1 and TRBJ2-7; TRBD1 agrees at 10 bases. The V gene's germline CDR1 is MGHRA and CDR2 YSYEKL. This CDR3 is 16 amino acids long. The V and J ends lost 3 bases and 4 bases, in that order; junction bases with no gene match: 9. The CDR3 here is CASSQKGQGGRYEQYF. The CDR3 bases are TGCGCCAGCAGCCAGAAAGGACAGGGGGGTAGGTACGAGCAGTACTTC.

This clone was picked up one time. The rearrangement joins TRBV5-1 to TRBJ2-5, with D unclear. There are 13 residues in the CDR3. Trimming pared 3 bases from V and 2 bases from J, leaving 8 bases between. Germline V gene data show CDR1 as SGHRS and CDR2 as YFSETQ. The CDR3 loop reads CASSSMRQETQYF. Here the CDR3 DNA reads TGCGCCAGCAGCTCGATGAGGCAAGAGACCCAGTACTTC.

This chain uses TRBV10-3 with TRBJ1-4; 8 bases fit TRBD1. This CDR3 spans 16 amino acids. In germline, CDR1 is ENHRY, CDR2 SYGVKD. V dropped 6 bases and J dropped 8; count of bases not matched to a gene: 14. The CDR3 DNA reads TGTGCCATCAGCCCCAAAGCAGGGGGCGCAGACGAAAAACTGTTTTTT. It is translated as CAISPKAGGADEKLFF.